This TCR beta chain was identified during a study of T cell repertoires in cytomegalovirus infection. The sample holds many counts of this clonotype. Its specificity is not known. The CDR3 runs 13 residues. V was cut by 10 bases and J by 0 bases, with 12 bases left in between. TCRdb fed the reads into MiXCR, producing one record per CDR3 protein. The sample shows under 95,000 distinct CDR3 sequences, roughly 44% of them seen only once. The TCR was taken from a human donor in good health (CMV status not recorded). Some clones in this sample may be carry-over from other donors' samples. The sample was CD8+ T cells from cultured PBMCs, taken from culture after CMV antigen stimulation. The V and J genes are TRBV12-3 or TRBV12-4 and TRBJ1-1; no definite D call. For the CDR3, the DNA is TGTGCCATCGGAAGGACCCTGAACACTGAAGCTTTCTTT. Its translation: CAIGRTLNTEAFF.